These 20 T cell receptor beta chains came from one sample sequenced in a study of T cells after yellow fever vaccination. TCRdb processed the 5' RACE reads anew with MiXCR; each CDR3 protein has one entry. Among some 170,000 distinct CDR3 sequences listed, 9.3% were seen once. Specimen: CD8+ T cells sorted from PBMCs, collected 45 days after the yellow fever booster vaccination. The origin of the receptors is a man between 18 and 35 years old who received the YFV17D yellow fever vaccine.

This clonotype was seen only a few times. The V and J genes are TRBV6-2 or TRBV6-3 and TRBJ2-7, with TRBD2 as a possible D gene (6 bases). The CDR3 is 14 amino acids. The ends were cut back, 2 bases at V and 6 bases at J, with 14 bases in the middle. Germline V CDR1 and CDR2: MNHEY, SVGEGT. The CDR3 DNA follows: TGTGCCAGCAGTTACGGAGGGGAATTACGCGAGCAGTACGTC. Protein product: CASSYGGELREQYV.

This clonotype was counted only a few times. The chain recombines TRBV12-3 or TRBV12-4 with TRBJ1-2; TRBD1 agrees at 9 bases. The CDR3 sequence is 15 residues long. J was trimmed by 6 bases and V by 6 bases; bases with no gene match: 11. The chain's CDR3 is CASRRGQGLRDGYTF. The DNA for the CDR3 is TGTGCCAGCAGACGAGGACAGGGGCTTCGGGATGGCTACACCTTC.

This clonotype turned up a few times. The CDR3 DNA is TGTGCCACCAGCAGAAGCGGGGGGGCCGTCGATGAGCAGTTCTTC. Its translation is CATSRSGGAVDEQFF. The chain uses TRBV15 and TRBJ2-1, with 10 bases lining up with TRBD2. J lost 8 bases, V lost 2 bases, and 6 bases had no gene match. Germline V gives CDR1 LNHNV, CDR2 YYDKDF (reference sequence). The CDR3 loop spans 15 amino acids. Full variable domain (outside the CDR3, taken from reference TRBV15 and TRBJ2-1): DAMVIQNPRYQVTQFGKPVTLSCSQTLNHNVMYWYQQKSSQAPKLLFHYYDKDFNNEADTPDNFQSRRPNTSFCFLDIRSPGLGDTAMYLCATSRSGGAVDEQFFGPGTRLTVL.

This clonotype has a handful of counts. CDR3 DNA sequence: TGTGCCAGCAGCACAGACAGAAGCTTGCCTTTCTTCTCTGGAAACACCATATATTTT. As protein: CASSTDRSLPFFSGNTIYF. The gene calls are TRBV7-6 and TRBJ1-3; D is perhaps TRBD1 (5 bases). This CDR3 spans 19 amino acids. The V and J ends lost 5 bases and 0 bases respectively, with 23 bases between them. Germline loops: CDR1 SGHVS, CDR2 FNYEAQ.

CDR3 bases: TGTGCCATCAGTGAGGGGACAGGGCCTTTACGCACAGATACGCAGTATTTT. Protein product: CAISEGTGPLRTDTQYF. J is TRBJ2-3 and V is TRBV10-3, with 9 bases aligning to TRBD1. The germline V gene has CDR1 ENHRY and CDR2 SYGVKD. The CDR3 is made up of 17 amino acids. With 2 bases clipped from V and 1 base from J, the junction kept 7 bases outside the gene matches.

The chain combines TRBV6-5 with TRBJ2-7; 8 bases agree with TRBD2. This CDR3 is built from 14 residues. Trimming cost V 6 bases and J 0 bases; bases outside gene matches: 4. Looked up from germline, CDR1 is MNHEY and CDR2 is SVGAGI. The CDR3 protein is CASSKGLVSYEQYF. DNA for the CDR3: TGTGCCAGCAGCAAGGGACTAGTCTCCTACGAGCAGTACTTC.

This clonotype appeared a few times. The chain is built from TRBV10-1 and TRBJ2-7; either TRBD1 or TRBD2 may fit D (5 bases each). The V and J ends lost 10 bases and 5 bases respectively, with 27 bases between them. CDR3 length: 16 amino acids. Germline V gene lookup returns CDR1 WNHNN and CDR2 SYGVQD (reference sequence). CDR3 amino acids: CANRLGTPRLVDEQYV. CDR3 DNA: TGCGCCAATCGTTTGGGGACCCCCCGTTTGGTCGACGAGCAGTACGTC.

The V gene is TRBV6-5, the J gene TRBJ1-6; 9 bases align to TRBD1. With 2 bases clipped from V and 10 bases from J, the junction kept 6 bases outside the gene matches. This CDR3 region has 15 residues. Germline V lookup: CDR1 MNHEY, CDR2 SVGAGI. Here the CDR3 DNA reads TGTGCCAGCAGTTACGGTACAGGGGGCGGCTCACCCCTCCACTTT. The encoded protein is CASSYGTGGGSPLHF.

This clonotype was observed many times. The V call is TRBV27, the J call TRBJ1-6; D remains unclear. Germline values: CDR1 MNHEY, CDR2 SMNVEV (reference sequence). CDR3 length: 12 amino acids. V dropped 6 bases and J dropped 6 bases, with 6 bases sitting between them. CDR3 DNA: TGTGCCAGCAGCCCCCCTAATTCACCCCTCCACTTT. This codes for CASSPPNSPLHF.

The CDR3 reads CASSQDQGSGYTF. CDR3 sequence (DNA): TGCGCCAGCAGCCAAGATCAGGGCAGCGGCTACACCTTC. The chain couples TRBV4-3 to TRBJ1-2, with D possibly matching TRBD1 (5 bases). The V gene lost 0 bases and the J gene lost 8 bases, with 10 bases spanning the gap. In germline, CDR1 is LGHNA, CDR2 YSLEER. The CDR3 runs 13 residues.

The V call is TRBV12-3 or TRBV12-4, the J call TRBJ2-1, with unresolved D. This CDR3 is 12 amino acids long. V was cut by 6 bases and J by 12 bases, with 15 bases left in between. The CDR3 DNA sequence: TGTGCCAGCAGCGCTGACCCCCTGACGCAGTTCTTC. Encoded protein: CASSADPLTQFF.

The table lists this clonotype with a few counts. The chain couples TRBV7-9 to TRBJ1-2; D ambiguous. The germline CDR1 and CDR2 sequences are SEHNR and FQNEAQ (reference sequence). The length of the CDR3 is 14 residues. With 1 base removed from V and 8 bases from J, the gap between germline ends came to 14 bases. As DNA, the CDR3 is TGTGCCAGCAGCTTAGATTCGAGAGCCACCGGCTACACCTTC. Its protein product is CASSLDSRATGYTF.

Only a few counts were recorded for this clonotype. The chain combines TRBV18 with TRBJ2-5, with D uncertain. Deletions cut 4 bases from V and 2 bases from J, with 11 bases between. Germline loops: CDR1 KGHSH, CDR2 LQKENI. CDR3 size: 14 residues. This chain's CDR3 is CASSLWAVQETQYF. DNA for the CDR3: TGTGCCAGCTCACTATGGGCAGTACAAGAGACCCAGTACTTC.

V is TRBV19 and J is TRBJ2-2; D unresolved. CDR1 is LNHDA and CDR2 is SQIVND in the germline V gene (reference sequence). The germline V and J ends were trimmed by 3 bases and 3 bases, with 8 bases remaining between them. The CDR3 totals 14 residues. The CDR3 reads CASSMRPHTGELFF. CDR3 in DNA: TGTGCCAGTAGTATGAGGCCGCACACCGGGGAGCTGTTTTTT.

This clonotype was found many times. J is TRBJ2-3 and V is TRBV7-2, with 10 nucleotides matching TRBD1. This CDR3 is 14 amino acids long. From germline, CDR1 is SGHTA and CDR2 FQGNSA. The V and J ends lost 4 bases and 4 bases, in that order; junction bases with no gene match: 2. This CDR3 is CASSYGQGADTQYF. CDR3 coding DNA: TGTGCCAGCAGCTACGGACAGGGGGCAGATACGCAGTATTTT.

This clonotype was counted many times. The gene calls are TRBV7-9 and TRBJ2-1, with 10 bases that match TRBD2. The CDR3 runs 15 residues. Germline V CDR1 and CDR2: SEHNR, FQNEAQ (reference sequence). The V segment lost 4 bases and the J segment 5 bases; nucleotides outside the gene matches: 5. The CDR3 sequence is CASSSPLAGHNEQFF. CDR3 bases: TGTGCCAGCAGCTCCCCACTAGCGGGGCACAATGAGCAGTTCTTC.

This clonotype was seen repeatedly, ten times or more. In DNA, the CDR3 is TGTGCCAGCAGTCCGAATGGCAATGAGCAGTTCTTC. Translated: CASSPNGNEQFF. This chain links TRBV7-3 with TRBJ2-1; D gene uncertain. Trimming left V 6 bases short and J 6 bases short, with 9 bases between. The CDR3 loop spans 12 amino acids. The germline V gene has CDR1 SGHTA and CDR2 FQGTGA.

This clonotype has a handful of counts. The CDR3 nucleotides read TGTGCCAGCAGCTGGCAAGGGGCTGGTGGCTACACCTTC. Amino acid sequence: CASSWQGAGGYTF. This chain joins TRBV7-9 and TRBJ1-2, with D possibly TRBD1 on 5 matching bases. The CDR3 length is 13 residues. Trimming removed 4 bases at V and 7 bases at J, with 13 bases between. Germline lookup yields CDR1 SEHNR and CDR2 FQNEAQ (reference sequence).

This clonotype was detected a few times. The genes are TRBV19 and TRBJ2-2, with D unresolved. Trimming removed 4 bases at V and 0 bases at J, with 3 bases between. The CDR3 has 13 residues. Per germline, CDR1 LNHDA and CDR2 SQIVND (reference sequence). CDR3 sequence: CASSTSNTGELFF. CDR3 DNA: TGTGCCAGTAGTACTTCGAACACCGGGGAGCTGTTTTTT.

In this sample, this clonotype turned up many times. The chain combines TRBV7-9 with TRBJ2-6; D gene ambiguous. This CDR3 spans 14 amino acids. V lost 1 base and J lost 2, with 3 bases in between. Germline V lookup: CDR1 SEHNR, CDR2 FQNEAQ (reference sequence). The CDR3 nucleotides read TGTGCCAGCAGCTTAGGTCCTGGGGCCAACGTCCTGACTTTC. Translation: CASSLGPGANVLTF.